Presented here are 28 T cell receptor beta chains from one specimen sequenced in a study of vaccination and CD4 T cells after COVID-19. These receptors have no known antigen. Sequenced with the Oncomine TCR Beta short-read assay was DNA taken from cultured CD4+ T cells. One entry per CDR3 protein, called by TCRdb with MiXCR from the PCR reads. The table records approximately 20,000 distinct CDR3 sequences, roughly half of them present only once. Treatment defined: approximately 11-day PBMC culture with coronavirus spike peptide pools or control peptides (ViraFEST assay). Sequenced here: CD4+ T cells from blood, cultured in vitro, sampled before SARS-CoV-2 vaccination. Receptor source: a human donor who had recovered from COVID-19.

This clonotype was recorded a few times. The rearrangement joins TRBV7-2 to TRBJ2-7; 9 bases line up with TRBD2. Germline V gives CDR1 SGHTA, CDR2 FQGNSA. The CDR3 length is 14 residues. J was trimmed by 2 bases and V by 5 bases; bases with no gene match: 4. CDR3 amino acids: CASSASGGPYEQYF. CDR3 DNA sequence: TGTGCCAGCAGCGCCAGCGGGGGGCCCTACGAGCAGTACTTC.

The J gene is TRBJ2-1, the V gene TRBV20-1, with 8 positions matching TRBD2. This CDR3 is built from 11 residues. V lost 8 bases, J lost 5 bases, and 2 bases stayed unmatched. Germline loops: CDR1 DFQATT, CDR2 SNEGSKA (reference sequence). CDR3: CSLAGNNEQFF. The DNA for the CDR3 is TGCAGTCTAGCGGGTAACAATGAGCAGTTCTTC.

This chain uses TRBV15 with TRBJ2-1; 9 nucleotides agree with TRBD1. Germline-derived CDR1 and CDR2 are LNHNV and YYDKDF (reference sequence). This CDR3 is built from 14 residues. After removal of 5 bases from V and 9 bases from J, the junction contained 8 bases not matched to a gene. The CDR3 sequence is CATSLGQGEGEQFF. The CDR3 DNA reads TGTGCCACCAGCTTGGGACAGGGTGAGGGTGAGCAGTTCTTC.

The chain carries TRBV7-2 and TRBJ2-2; D is uncertain. Per germline, CDR1 SGHTA and CDR2 FQGNSA. V was shortened by 6 bases and J by 5 bases, with 13 bases between the two germline ends. CDR3 length equals 14 residues. The CDR3 DNA is TGTGCCAGCAGTTCTTATAGTAGTACCGGGGAGCTGTTTTTT. This translates into CASSSYSSTGELFF. Using reference TRBV7-2 and TRBJ2-2 for the parts outside the CDR3, the full variable domain is GAGVSQSPSNKVTEKGKDVELRCDPISGHTALYWYRQSLGQGLEFLIYFQGNSAPDKSGLPSDRFSAERTGGSVSTLTIQRTQQEDSAVYLCASSSYSSTGELFFGEGSRLTVL.

V and J are TRBV30 and TRBJ1-2; D unresolved. Germline assignment: CDR1 GTSNPN and CDR2 SVGIG (reference sequence). The CDR3 consists of 13 residues. The V end lost 4 bases, the J end lost 6 bases, and 15 bases lay between the germline ends. In nucleotides, the CDR3 is TGTGCCTGGACTAACGGACGGCGTCATGGCTACACCTTC. It translates to CAWTNGRRHGYTF.

This clonotype was seen a single time. The rearrangement uses TRBV11-1 and TRBJ1-1; TRBD1 agrees at 10 bases. The CDR3 has 13 amino acids. The germline V gene encodes CDR1 SGHAT and CDR2 FQDESV (reference sequence). V trimming: 9 bases; J trimming: 11 bases; junction bases outside the gene matches: 12. The CDR3 protein is CASKDRDRGPAFF. For the CDR3, the DNA is TGTGCCAGTAAAGACCGGGACAGGGGCCCGGCTTTCTTT.

The chain links TRBV6-1 to TRBJ1-5; D gene uncertain. Germline-derived CDR1 and CDR2 are MNHNS and SASEGT. The V end lost 6 bases, the J end lost 5 bases, and 11 bases lay between the germline ends. CDR3 length equals 13 residues. CDR3 sequence reads: CASSVESYQPQHF. CDR3 coding DNA: TGTGCCAGCAGCGTCGAGAGTTATCAGCCCCAGCATTTT.

The genes are TRBV15 and TRBJ2-7; 8 nucleotides agree with TRBD1. Germline V gene data show CDR1 as LNHNV and CDR2 as YYDKDF (reference sequence). The CDR3 contains 13 residues. The trim removed 10 bases at V and 6 bases at J, leaving 11 bases unmatched. The CDR3 region has the DNA TGTGCCAGCTCATTCCAGGGGGCGTCCGAGCAGTACTTC. The encoded protein is CASSFQGASEQYF.

The genes are TRBV24-1 and TRBJ1-2; a possible D gene is TRBD1 (6 bases). Germline assignment: CDR1 KGHDR and CDR2 SFDVKD. The CDR3 length is 16 residues. Trimming took 4 bases from V and 6 from J, leaving 20 bases between them. The CDR3 bases are TGTGCCACCAGTGAACACACTGACCGGGACAAAGATGGCTACACCTTC. Translating it yields CATSEHTDRDKDGYTF.

This clonotype was seen only a few times. The chain links TRBV7-7 to TRBJ2-5; no definite D call. Germline-derived CDR1 and CDR2 are SSHAT and FNYEAQ (reference sequence). Trimming left V 5 bases short and J 0 bases short, with 7 bases between. The CDR3 is made up of 13 amino acids. The DNA for the CDR3 is TGTGCCAGCAGCCCAGTATACCAAGAGACCCAGTACTTC. Protein product: CASSPVYQETQYF.

This clonotype has just a few counts. The rearrangement joins TRBV20-1 to TRBJ2-3; 8 bases align to TRBD1. Germline loops: CDR1 DFQATT, CDR2 SNEGSKA (reference sequence). The CDR3 is made up of 15 amino acids. The V gene end was trimmed by 6 bases and the J gene end by 0 bases; junction bases not matched to a gene: 8. The CDR3 loop is CSAETGGTSTDTQYF. The CDR3 coding sequence is TGCAGTGCGGAAACAGGGGGAACTAGCACAGATACGCAGTATTTT.

In this sample, this clonotype turned up a few times. The chain employs TRBV7-9 and TRBJ1-1; maybe TRBD1 (6 bases). The CDR3 runs to 14 residues. V was pared by 6 bases and J by 0 bases, with 11 bases between. The germline V gene encodes CDR1 SEHNR and CDR2 FQNEAQ (reference sequence). Written as DNA, the CDR3 is TGTGCCAGCAGTTCAGGGGTCATGAACACTGAAGCTTTCTTT. Translating it yields CASSSGVMNTEAFF. Full variable domain (outside the CDR3, taken from reference TRBV7-9 and TRBJ1-1): DTGVSQNPRHKITKRGQNVTFRCDPISEHNRLYWYRQTLGQGPEFLTYFQNEAQLEKSRLLSDRFSAERPKGSFSTLEIQRTEQGDSAMYLCASSSGVMNTEAFFGQGTRLTVV.

The chain is built from TRBV20-1 and TRBJ1-5, with D possibly matching TRBD1 (5 bases). Germline CDR1 is DFQATT and CDR2 is SNEGSKA (reference sequence). Trimming removed 4 bases at V and 0 bases at J, with 16 bases between. The CDR3 sequence is 16 residues long. For the CDR3, the DNA is TGCAGTGCTATGTCCCGTCGGACACCTAGCAATCAGCCCCAGCATTTT. Its translation: CSAMSRRTPSNQPQHF.

The chain employs TRBV6-1 and TRBJ1-6; D may be TRBD1 (5 bases). V lost 2 bases and J lost 17, with 13 bases in between. The length of the CDR3 is 12 residues. Germline-derived CDR1 and CDR2 are MNHNS and SASEGT. CDR3 coding DNA: TGTGCCAGCAGTGAACCCCGGGGCCAATTCCACTTT. Translated, it gives CASSEPRGQFHF.

The gene calls are TRBV5-4 and TRBJ2-5; D is perhaps TRBD1 (5 bases). This CDR3 has 15 amino acids. The germline V gene has CDR1 SGHNT and CDR2 YYREEE (reference sequence). V was clipped by 4 bases and J by 3 bases, with 16 bases between them. Here the CDR3 DNA reads TGTGCCAGCAGCACTTATTCCGGCAGGGAAGAGACCCAGTACTTC. Amino acid sequence: CASSTYSGREETQYF.

This clonotype was seen a few times. J is TRBJ1-1 and V is TRBV7-8, with TRBD1 matching 9 bases. V was clipped by 5 bases and J by 5 bases; unmatched bases: 6. There are 14 residues in the CDR3. Germline V lookup: CDR1 SGHVS, CDR2 FQNEAQ. The CDR3 region is CASSVDRGGTEAFF. CDR3 coding DNA: TGTGCCAGCAGCGTGGACAGGGGAGGAACTGAAGCTTTCTTT. Full variable domain (rest looked up from reference TRBV7-8 and TRBJ1-1): GAGVSQSPRYKVAKRGQDVALRCDPISGHVSLFWYQQALGQGPEFLTYFQNEAQLDKSGLPSDRFFAERPEGSVSTLKIQRTQQEDSAVYLCASSVDRGGTEAFFGQGTRLTVV.

This chain connects TRBV10-3 to TRBJ1-1, with a weak D call TRBD1 (6 bases). The CDR3 extends over 13 amino acids. Germline V gene sequence: CDR1 ENHRY, CDR2 SYGVKD. Trimming removed 11 bases at V and 1 base at J, with 14 bases between. The chain's CDR3 is CASAGEENTEAFF. Here the CDR3 DNA reads TGTGCCTCAGCAGGGGAGGAGAACACTGAAGCTTTCTTT.

Relative to its sample, this clonotype is medium-sized (0.01 to 0.1%). The chain employs TRBV6-1 and TRBJ2-5; 16 bases fit TRBD2. Germline trimming cut 3 bases from V and 5 bases from J; bases unmatched to any gene: 3. Germline CDR1 and CDR2: MNHNS and SASEGT. The CDR3 is 16 amino acids. Here the CDR3 reads CASSDPGLAGGETQYF. In DNA form, the CDR3 reads TGTGCCAGCAGTGACCCGGGACTAGCGGGAGGGGAGACCCAGTACTTC.

The chain has TRBV6-2 or TRBV6-3 and TRBJ1-1; D gene uncertain. The CDR3 is made up of 13 amino acids. Per germline, CDR1 MNHEY and CDR2 SVGEGT. The V end was cut by 6 bases, the J end by 1 base, with 9 bases between. The CDR3 DNA reads as TGTGCCAGCAGCATTAAAAAGAACACTGAAGCTTTCTTT. This codes for CASSIKKNTEAFF.

V is TRBV27 and J is TRBJ1-6; 7 bases are a match to TRBD1. V shed 8 bases and J 9 bases; nucleotides not matched to a gene: 10. CDR3 size: 14 residues. Germline CDR1 is MNHEY and CDR2 is SMNVEV (reference sequence). The CDR3 is CASANGQEGSPLHF. In DNA form, the CDR3 reads TGTGCCAGCGCGAACGGACAGGAGGGTTCACCCCTCCACTTT.

J is TRBJ1-2 and V is TRBV29-1, with 10 nucleotides matching TRBD1. CDR3 size: 12 residues. CDR1 and CDR2 (germline): SQVTM, ANQGSEA. The V gene end was trimmed by 7 bases and the J gene end by 8 bases; junction bases not matched to a gene: 7. The CDR3: CSGHDRGRGYTF. The CDR3 DNA sequence: TGCAGCGGACACGACAGGGGGCGAGGCTACACCTTC. Supplemented by reference TRBV29-1 and TRBJ1-2, the full variable domain reads SAVISQKPSRDICQRGTSLTIQCQVDSQVTMMFWYRQQPGQSLTLIATANQGSEATYESGFVIDKFPISRPNLTFSTLTVSNMSPEDSSIYLCSGHDRGRGYTFGSGTRLTVV.

This clonotype was found a few times. This chain connects TRBV6-2 or TRBV6-3 to TRBJ1-2; 8 nucleotides line up with TRBD1. Germline V gene sequence: CDR1 MNHEY, CDR2 SVGEGT. The CDR3 is 12 residues long. Unmatched junction bases numbered 1, after V lost 5 bases and J lost 5 bases. CDR3 protein: CASSRTGYGYTF. The CDR3 DNA is TGTGCCAGCAGTAGGACAGGGTATGGCTACACCTTC.

This clonotype was recorded a few times. The V gene is TRBV2, the J gene TRBJ1-5; a weak D match, TRBD1 (5 bases). The germline gives CDR1 SNHLY, CDR2 FYNNEI. The CDR3 length is 14 residues. Deletions cut 7 bases from V and 6 bases from J, with 16 bases between. In nucleotides, the CDR3 is TGTGCCAGCAAAGCCGGGCAGGGCCGTCAGCCCCAGCATTTT. Translation: CASKAGQGRQPQHF.

This clonotype was observed a few times. The V and J genes are TRBV19 and TRBJ1-2, with a weak D call TRBD1 (6 bases). There are 14 residues in the CDR3. Trimming removed 7 bases at V and 4 bases at J, with 16 bases between. Germline loops: CDR1 LNHDA, CDR2 SQIVND (reference sequence). In DNA form, the CDR3 reads TGTGCCAGTAATGGGGGGCAGTGGATCTATGGCTACACCTTC. Protein product: CASNGGQWIYGYTF.

This clonotype has more than one count but fewer than ten. The chain joins TRBV6-2 or TRBV6-3 to TRBJ1-5; 7 bases align to TRBD1. CDR1 is MNHEY, CDR2 SVGEGT, per germline. The length of the CDR3 is 16 residues. Trimming at V came to 6 bases and at J to 2 bases, leaving 10 bases not matched to a gene. CDR3 sequence reads: CASSRSGTGGNQPQHF. The DNA for the CDR3 is TGTGCCAGCAGCCGCTCCGGCACAGGGGGCAATCAGCCCCAGCATTTT.

In the case of this clonotype: It is likely a read error, because the conserved phenylalanine at the end of the CDR3 is missing. The chain is built from TRBV7-2 and TRBJ2-5; D is perhaps TRBD1 or TRBD2 (7 bases each). Germline values: CDR1 SGHTA, CDR2 FQGNSA. V was shortened by 2 bases and J by 4 bases, with 11 bases between the two germline ends. The CDR3 contains 14 residues. The CDR3 loop is CASSLQGGAETQYL. The CDR3 nucleotides are TGTGCCAGCAGCTTACAGGGGGGGGCAGAGACCCAGTACTTA.

The chain's CDR3 is CASSVYSGGLQETQYF. The CDR3 DNA is TGTGCCAGCAGCGTCTATAGCGGGGGACTCCAAGAGACCCAGTACTTC. This chain uses TRBV9 with TRBJ2-5; 9 nucleotides match TRBD2. Germline assignment: CDR1 SGDLS and CDR2 YYNGEE. The V and J ends lost 2 bases and 1 base, in that order; junction bases with no gene match: 6. The CDR3 has 16 amino acids.

This clonotype turned up a few times. This chain joins TRBV24-1 and TRBJ2-1; D tentatively reads TRBD1 or TRBD2 (5 bases each). Trimming removed 3 bases from V and 12 bases from J, with 20 bases in between. Germline loops: CDR1 KGHDR, CDR2 SFDVKD. The CDR3 sequence is 15 residues long. The CDR3 nucleotides read TGTGCCACCAGTGATCCTAAGGGGCAGGAGGATGTGCAGTTCTTC. Translated, it gives CATSDPKGQEDVQFF.